Below are 2 T cell receptor beta chains sequenced from a single sample in a study of T cells after yellow fever vaccination. MiXCR, run by TCRdb on the 5' RACE reads, gives a single entry per CDR3 protein. The sample records hundreds of thousands of distinct CDR3 sequences, 8.5% to 10% being singletons. The material was CD4+ T cells sorted from PBMCs, obtained 5 days after the yellow fever booster vaccination. The receptors shown here come from a young man who received the YFV17D yellow fever vaccine.

The genes are TRBV12-3 or TRBV12-4 and TRBJ1-2; D perhaps matches TRBD1 (5 bases). The CDR3 has 15 residues. V was clipped by 6 bases and J by 5 bases, with 19 bases between them. CDR3 loop: CASRAGHTPTYGYTF. CDR3 DNA: TGTGCCAGCAGAGCAGGACACACTCCAACGTATGGCTACACCTTC.

This clonotype was seen more than once but under ten times. The chain carries TRBV7-9 and TRBJ1-2; TRBD1 might be the D (5 bases). Germline-derived CDR1 and CDR2 are SEHNR and FQNEAQ (reference sequence). The CDR3 covers 13 residues. Trimming took off 2 bases at V and 4 bases at J, with 8 bases between the two ends. In nucleotides, the CDR3 is TGTGCCAGCAGCTTACAGGGTATCTATGGCTACACCTTC. Amino acids: CASSLQGIYGYTF.